The sample holds one count of the clone carrying this TCR beta chain. The data belong to a study of blood T cell repertoires in COVID-19. At the level of the study: Both acute and convalescent COVID-19 samples were obtained from the United States, Italy and Spain. Sources were T cells, B-cell-depleted T cells, or PBMCs; the material itself was cDNA or gDNA.

Some clones are missing from TCRdb's copy, which holds only in-frame ones; the method was immunoSEQ multiplex PCR. The sample carries about 170,000 clones, around 83% recorded once. Between the trimmed V and J ends, which lost 6 bases and 5 bases, there was a span of 14 bases. CDR3 length equals 13 residues. Germline CDR1 SGHRS, CDR2 YFSETQ. This sequence originates from a woman between 65 and 79 years old who had recovered from COVID-19. The sequenced sample consisted of peripheral blood. The rearrangement uses TRBV5-1 and TRBJ1-1; TRBD1 is a possible D gene (5 bases). CDR3 nucleotide sequence: TGCGCCAGCACGGGGGGGTCGAGGACTGAAGCTTTCTTT. Its protein product is CASTGGSRTEAFF.